The rows below give T cell receptor beta chains drawn from one sample of a study of blood T cells in healthy people across ages. In TCRdb, the 5' RACE reads were re-called with MiXCR into one record per CDR3 protein. The sample contains 1.5 million to 2 million distinct CDR3 sequences, roughly 28% of which appear only once. Sequencing was done on a sample of blood. The receptor set was obtained from a woman aged 30 to 39 in good health. Both conserved end residues are part of each CDR3. D genes are given only for firm matches. Clone size appears in some rows only: once, few, many, or a class for an expanded clone.

v_gene,len,j_gene,d_gene,abundance,CDR3aa,CDR3nt
TRBV9,16,TRBJ2-1,TRBD2,.,CASSVAWGRAGNKQFF,TGTGCCAGCAGCGTGGCTTGGGGGAGGGCGGGGAATAAGCAGTTCTTC
TRBV5-5,13,TRBJ2-2,.,.,CASSRASTGELFF,TGTGCCAGCAGCCGGGCCTCCACCGGGGAGCTGTTTTTT
TRBV9,13,TRBJ2-7,TRBD2,many,CASSGRGSHEQYF,TGTGCCAGCAGCGGGCGCGGGAGCCACGAGCAGTACTTC
TRBV7-3,14,TRBJ2-1,TRBD1,few,CASSPGQVLGEQFF,TGTGCCAGCAGCCCCGGACAGGTCTTGGGTGAGCAGTTCTTC
TRBV28,18,TRBJ2-7,TRBD2,few,CASSIQTARTSALSEQYF,TGTGCCAGCAGTATACAGACCGCCCGGACTAGCGCCCTGAGCGAGCAGTACTTC
TRBV11-2,19,TRBJ2-1,TRBD1,few,CASSLGPTQGIRSYNEQVF,TGTGCCAGCAGCTTAGGACCCACACAGGGGATACGTTCCTACAATGAGCAGGTCTTC
TRBV6-6,14,TRBJ2-1,.,.,CASSYWTRGNEQFF,TGTGCCAGCAGTTACTGGACTCGGGGCAATGAGCAGTTCTTC
TRBV7-9,13,TRBJ2-1,.,.,CATQAGSYNEQFF,TGTGCCACCCAGGCTGGCTCCTACAATGAGCAGTTCTTC
TRBV29-1,10,TRBJ1-1,TRBD1,few,CSEEGQKAFF,TGCAGCGAGGAGGGACAGAAAGCTTTCTTT
TRBV12-3/TRBV12-4,13,TRBJ2-7,.,few,CASSSPGVGEQYF,TGTGCCAGCAGTTCCCCAGGGGTGGGCGAGCAGTACTTC
TRBV7-2,18,TRBJ2-3,TRBD2,.,CASSSGLAGGPRTDTQYF,TGTGCCAGCAGCTCGGGACTAGCGGGGGGACCTCGCACAGATACGCAGTATTTT
TRBV28,12,TRBJ2-5,.,.,CASSLDLGTQYF,TGTGCCAGCAGTTTGGATCTGGGGACCCAGTACTTC
TRBV10-2,14,TRBJ1-1,TRBD1,.,CASTWTGDSAEAFF,TGCGCCAGCACCTGGACAGGGGATAGCGCTGAAGCTTTCTTT
TRBV6-6,15,TRBJ2-7,.,many,CASSYRLPGFYEQYF,TGTGCCAGCAGTTACCGCTTACCGGGGTTTTACGAGCAGTACTTC
TRBV20-1,15,TRBJ1-1,.,.,CSARQGFFSNTEAFF,TGCAGTGCTAGACAAGGCTTTTTTTCGAACACTGAAGCTTTCTTT
TRBV20-1,14,TRBJ2-7,TRBD1,.,CSAAGQGSIAEQYF,TGCAGTGCGGCGGGACAGGGATCTATTGCCGAGCAGTACTTC
TRBV4-1,16,TRBJ2-7,TRBD2,.,CASSQRSGGIPYEQYF,TGCGCCAGCAGCCAAAGGTCGGGGGGTATTCCCTACGAGCAGTACTTC
TRBV6-6,12,TRBJ2-2,.,.,CASSSATGELFF,TGTGCCAGCAGTTCCGCTACCGGGGAGCTTTTTTTT
TRBV10-3,11,TRBJ2-3,.,.,CATGHPDTQYF,TGTGCCACCGGGCACCCGGATACGCAGTATTTT
TRBV11-2,13,TRBJ2-1,.,few,CATGQSLYNEQFF,TGTGCCACCGGACAGAGTCTGTACAATGAGCAGTTCTTC
TRBV12-3/TRBV12-4,15,TRBJ2-2,TRBD2,.,CASSFREGYTGELFF,TGTGCCAGCAGTTTTCGGGAGGGGTACACCGGGGAGCTGTTTTTT
TRBV20-1,13,TRBJ1-1,.,few,CSASKFTGTEAFF,TGCAGTGCTAGTAAGTTTACCGGGACGGAAGCTTTCTTT
TRBV11-2,15,TRBJ2-2,TRBD1,.,CASTLQGLSTGELFF,TGTGCCAGCACCTTACAGGGGCTAAGCACCGGGGAGCTGTTTTTT
TRBV20-1,19,TRBJ2-1,.,.,CSAYKRYGSYLSSYNEQFF,TGCAGTGCCTATAAGAGGTACGGTAGCTACCTGAGCTCCTACAATGAGCAGTTCTTC
TRBV12-3/TRBV12-4,14,TRBJ1-1,.,many,CASSLGRKNTEAFF,TGTGCCAGCAGTCTCGGACGGAAAAACACTGAAGCTTTCTTT
TRBV5-8,15,TRBJ1-2,.,.,CASSLGRTRNYGYTF,TGTGCCAGCAGCTTGGGCAGGACCCGCAACTATGGCTACACCTTC
TRBV2,13,TRBJ1-4,.,few,CASSDPLGEKLFF,TGTGCCAGCAGTGACCCCCTTGGGGAAAAACTGTTTTTT
TRBV10-3,15,TRBJ2-4,TRBD2,.,CAISDNSGSPNEQYF,TGTGCCATCAGTGACAATAGCGGGAGCCCCAATGAGCAGTACTTC
TRBV29-1,14,TRBJ2-7,.,many,CSVGQVLSSYEQYF,TGCAGCGTTGGACAGGTATTAAGCTCCTACGAGCAGTACTTC
TRBV7-8,16,TRBJ2-3,TRBD1,.,CASSGRTGVGTDTQYF,TGTGCCAGCAGCGGGCGGACAGGGGTAGGAACAGATACGCAGTATTTT
TRBV14,13,TRBJ2-7,.,.,CASSQGLWYEQYF,TGTGCCAGCAGCCAAGGTCTTTGGTACGAGCAGTACTTC
TRBV9,15,TRBJ2-3,.,few,CASSVGQGIVDTQYF,TGTGCCAGCAGCGTAGGACAAGGGATTGTAGATACGCAGTATTTT
TRBV24-1,16,TRBJ2-7,TRBD1,few,CATSDPGQGYWGEQYF,TGTGCCACCAGTGATCCGGGACAGGGATATTGGGGCGAGCAGTACTTC
TRBV12-5,15,TRBJ2-5,.,few,CASGHGQGRWMGQYF,TGTGCTAGTGGTCACGGGCAAGGACGGTGGATGGGGCAGTACTTC
TRBV7-9,15,TRBJ1-1,.,few,CASSLLQGTNTEAFF,TGTGCCAGCAGCTTATTACAGGGAACAAACACTGAAGCTTTCTTT
TRBV7-8,12,TRBJ1-2,.,.,CASSLTATGYTF,TGTGCCAGCAGCTTAACGGCGACTGGCTACACCTTC
TRBV20-1,14,TRBJ2-7,.,.,CSARGFGGVNEQYF,TGCAGTGCTAGAGGGTTCGGGGGAGTCAACGAGCAGTACTTC
TRBV4-3,15,TRBJ2-1,TRBD1,many,CASSQVGTGDNEQFF,TGCGCCAGCAGCCAAGTAGGGACAGGGGACAATGAGCAGTTCTTC
TRBV20-1,16,TRBJ2-7,.,.,CSARISFGDAAYEQYF,TGCAGTGCTAGAATTTCCTTCGGGGACGCTGCCTACGAGCAGTACTTC
TRBV24-1,17,TRBJ2-7,.,.,CATSAREGPGDPYEQYF,TGTGCCACCAGTGCCCGAGAGGGGCCGGGCGACCCCTACGAGCAGTACTTC
TRBV4-1,15,TRBJ1-5,.,.,CASSQGTYSNQPQHF,TGCGCCAGCAGCCAAGGGACCTATAGCAATCAGCCCCAGCATTTT